These T cell receptor beta chains were read from a single sample in a study of cytomegalovirus exposure and HLA in healthy donors. Using immunoSEQ multiplex PCR, the repertoire was profiled, and TCRdb retains in-frame clones only, with some absent. This repertoire shows 150,000 or so clones, 65% to 85% found once; its top ten account for around 5.6%. Sequencing was performed on PBMCs. These TCRs come from a woman in her 40s in good health and CMV-seropositive. Both conserved end residues are part of each CDR3. A D gene is named only where the DNA matches it firmly. Clone size is stated in some rows and not others, as once, few, many or a class when expanded.

>TRBJ2-6|-|TRBV7-9|-
CASSRQGSSGANVLTF
TGTGCCAGCTCCCGCCAGGGAAGCTCTGGGGCCAACGTCCTGACTTTC
>TRBJ1-4|-|TRBV14|-
CASSLRANQIEKLFF
TGTGCCAGCAGCTTGAGGGCGAACCAGATCGAAAAACTGTTTTTT
>TRBJ1-2|-|TRBV30|few
CAWSRGLRGISYTF
TGTGCCTGGAGTAGGGGCCTTAGGGGTATCAGCTACACCTTC
>TRBJ2-5|TRBD2|TRBV5-1|-
CASSPGLAGSGAQYF
TGCGCCAGCAGCCCAGGACTAGCGGGGAGCGGGGCCCAGTACTTC
>TRBJ2-7|TRBD1|TRBV27|once
CASSAPGQIYEQYF
TGTGCCAGCAGTGCCCCGGGACAGATCTACGAGCAGTACTTC
>TRBJ2-7|-|TRBV4-1|-
CASSQDRQVYEQYF
TGCGCCAGCAGCCAAGATCGGCAGGTCTACGAGCAGTACTTC
>TRBJ2-1|TRBD1|TRBV2|-
CASRGTGVTYNEQFF
TGTGCCAGCAGGGGGACAGGTGTGACATACAATGAGCAGTTCTTC
>TRBJ2-1|TRBD1|TRBV5-5|-
CASSLTGVMDEQFF
TGTGCCAGCAGCTTAACAGGGGTTATGGATGAGCAGTTCTTC
>TRBJ2-1|TRBD2|TRBV29-1|-
CSVDEAGGLFNEQFF
TGCAGCGTTGACGAAGCGGGAGGGCTCTTTAATGAGCAGTTCTTC
>TRBJ2-1|TRBD2|TRBV5-6|-
CASSFRGLALYNEQFF
TGTGCCAGCAGCTTTCGGGGACTAGCCCTCTACAATGAGCAGTTCTTC
>TRBJ2-7|-|TRBV27|-
CASSAVDSSYEQYF
TGTGCCAGCAGTGCCGTGGACAGCTCCTACGAGCAGTACTTC
>TRBJ2-3|TRBD1|TRBV15|-
CATSTRQGRSTDTQYF
TGTGCCACCAGCACTAGACAGGGGCGAAGCACAGATACGCAGTATTTT
>TRBJ2-3|TRBD2|TRBV13|-
CASSLEGLGSTDTQYF
TGTGCCAGCAGCTTAGAGGGACTAGGTAGCACAGATACGCAGTATTTT
>TRBJ2-5|TRBD2|TRBV14|few
CASSHLTSGRSYVEETQYF
TGTGCCAGCAGCCACCTTACTAGCGGGAGGTCGTATGTTGAGGAGACCCAGTACTTC
>TRBJ2-5|TRBD2|TRBV6-5|-
CASSWGLKETQYF
TGTGCCAGCAGTTGGGGACTAAAAGAGACCCAGTACTTC
>TRBJ2-5|TRBD2|TRBV30|-
CAWTGGRKETQYF
TGTGCCTGGACGGGGGGGAGGAAAGAGACCCAGTACTTC
>TRBJ2-7|-|TRBV15|-
CATSTDTFSEQYF
TGTGCCACCTCCACAGACACATTCTCCGAGCAGTACTTC
>TRBJ2-7|TRBD2|TRBV5-1|-
CASSLLAGLAGVRYEQYF
TGCGCCAGCAGCTTGTTGGCCGGACTAGCGGGAGTAAGGTACGAGCAGTACTTC
>TRBJ2-1|-|TRBV7-9|few
CASSYNRDFRNEQFF
TGTGCCAGCAGCTATAACCGGGACTTTCGCAATGAGCAGTTCTTC
>TRBJ1-1|-|TRBV6-5|few
CASSPHGRDTEAFF
TGTGCCAGCAGTCCCCACGGGAGGGACACTGAAGCTTTCTTT
>TRBJ1-1|-|TRBV29-1|-
CSVEGQGSGEAFF
TGCAGCGTTGAAGGTCAGGGTAGCGGTGAAGCTTTCTTT
>TRBJ2-5|-|TRBV5-1|-
CASSHGQSQETQYF
TGCGCCAGCAGCCACGGACAGTCACAAGAGACCCAGTACTTC
>TRBJ1-5|-|TRBV30|few
CAWSVTGAGDNQPQHF
TGTGCCTGGAGTGTCACGGGGGCGGGAGACAATCAGCCCCAGCATTTT
>TRBJ2-1|TRBD2|TRBV11-3|once
CASSLSLAGTYNEQFF
TGTGCCAGCAGCTTATCACTAGCGGGGACATACAATGAGCAGTTCTTC
>TRBJ2-3|TRBD1|TRBV11-3|-
CASSLGGGPDTQYF
TGTGCCAGCAGCTTAGGAGGGGGCCCAGATACGCAGTATTTT
>TRBJ2-3|TRBD2|TRBV28|-
CASSFYGTSGRRTDTQYF
TGTGCCAGCAGTTTCTACGGGACTAGCGGGAGGAGGACAGATACGCAGTATTTT
>TRBJ1-5|TRBD1|TRBV7-9|-
CASSSDRGAAQPQHF
TGTGCCAGCAGCTCAGACAGGGGCGCTGCTCAGCCCCAGCATTTT
>TRBJ2-3|TRBD1|TRBV6-9|once
CASSYFGDRGGTDTQYF
TGTGCCAGCAGTTATTTTGGGGACAGAGGGGGCACAGATACGCAGTATTTT
>TRBJ2-2|TRBD1|TRBV28|-
CASSSYRGGTGELFF
TGTGCCAGCAGTTCCTACAGGGGTGGGACCGGGGAGCTGTTTTTT
>TRBJ2-1|-|TRBV27|-
CASSLRGRSGSYNEQFF
TGTGCCAGCAGTTTACGCGGCAGAAGTGGCTCCTACAATGAGCAGTTCTTC
>TRBJ2-2|TRBD2|TRBV19|-
CASSSELTSGKTGELFF
TGTGCCAGTAGTTCGGAACTGACTAGCGGGAAAACCGGGGAGCTGTTTTTT
>TRBJ2-7|-|TRBV5-1|-
CASSFTGIEPPYEQYF
TGCGCCAGCAGCTTCACAGGGATCGAACCGCCCTACGAGCAGTACTTC
>TRBJ1-2|-|TRBV5-6|-
CASREEQGHFGGYTF
TGTGCCAGCAGAGAGGAACAGGGACACTTTGGAGGCTACACCTTC
>TRBJ2-7|TRBD1|TRBV18|-
CASSHGQATYEQYF
TGTGCCAGCTCACATGGACAGGCGACCTACGAGCAGTACTTC
>TRBJ1-5|-|TRBV7-3|-
CASSLTVNQPQHF
TGTGCCAGCAGCTTGACAGTTAATCAGCCCCAGCATTTT
>TRBJ2-2|TRBD2|TRBV18|-
CASSPGLAGGTGELFF
TGTGCCAGCTCACCCGGACTAGCGGGAGGCACCGGGGAGCTGTTTTTT
>TRBJ1-5|-|TRBV10-3|-
CAIGARVGGNQPQHF
TGTGCCATCGGGGCCAGGGTCGGGGGAAATCAGCCCCAGCATTTT
>TRBJ1-1|TRBD1|TRBV18|-
CASSPETGLGTEAFF
TGTGCCAGCTCACCGGAGACAGGGCTTGGCACTGAAGCTTTCTTT
>TRBJ1-2|TRBD1|TRBV5-4|-
CASSPRDREYGYTF
TGTGCCAGCAGCCCCCGGGACAGGGAGTATGGCTACACCTTC
>TRBJ2-2|TRBD2|TRBV5-1|-
CASSTRLAGGSGELFF
TGCGCCAGCAGCACCCGTCTAGCGGGAGGTTCCGGGGAGCTGTTTTTT
>TRBJ2-4|TRBD2|TRBV6-1|-
CASSPSGLAGEFQYF
TGTGCCAGCAGCCCCTCGGGACTAGCGGGAGAATTTCAGTACTTC
>TRBJ2-1|TRBD2|TRBV6-1|-
CASSESGSYNEQFF
TGTGCCAGCAGTGAAAGCGGGAGCTACAATGAGCAGTTCTTC
>TRBJ1-1|-|TRBV6-5|few
CASSYWGRMNTEAFF
TGTGCCAGCAGTTACTGGGGCCGAATGAACACTGAAGCTTTCTTT
>TRBJ1-2|TRBD1|TRBV19|-
CASSARTGGNYGYTF
TGTGCCAGTAGTGCTCGGACAGGGGGTAACTATGGCTACACCTTC
>TRBJ2-3|-|TRBV2|-
CASSVSGLSTDTQYF
TGTGCCAGCAGTGTTTCGGGACTCTCCACAGATACGCAGTATTTT
>TRBJ2-4|TRBD1|TRBV28|few
CASSLDQGAHGRDIQYF
TGTGCCAGCAGTTTGGATCAGGGGGCTCACGGCCGTGACATTCAGTACTTC
>TRBJ2-5|-|TRBV5-1|once
CASSPGILETQYF
TGCGCCAGCAGCCCGGGAATTTTGGAGACCCAGTACTTC
>TRBJ2-2|-|TRBV19|-
CASSISTGTGELFF
TGTGCCAGTAGTATTAGTACGGGCACCGGGGAGCTGTTTTTT
>TRBJ2-2|-|TRBV6-5|-
CASSPPARNTGELFF
TGTGCCAGCAGCCCCCCGGCTAGGAACACCGGGGAGCTGTTTTTT
>TRBJ2-7|TRBD2|TRBV6-5|-
CASTLEGRGGRREYF
TGTGCCAGCACTTTGGAGGGTCGCGGCGGGAGGAGGGAGTACTTC
>TRBJ2-3|TRBD2|TRBV7-6|-
CASSLRFSGRAVDTQYF
TGTGCCAGCAGCTTACGATTTAGCGGGAGGGCTGTAGATACGCAGTATTTT
>TRBJ2-5|-|TRBV18|once
CASSRGTKETQYF
TGTGCCAGCTCTCGTGGGACAAAAGAGACCCAGTACTTC
>TRBJ1-3|TRBD1|TRBV7-8|-
CASSRTGDSGNTIYF
TGTGCCAGCAGCAGAACAGGGGATTCAGGAAACACCATATATTTT